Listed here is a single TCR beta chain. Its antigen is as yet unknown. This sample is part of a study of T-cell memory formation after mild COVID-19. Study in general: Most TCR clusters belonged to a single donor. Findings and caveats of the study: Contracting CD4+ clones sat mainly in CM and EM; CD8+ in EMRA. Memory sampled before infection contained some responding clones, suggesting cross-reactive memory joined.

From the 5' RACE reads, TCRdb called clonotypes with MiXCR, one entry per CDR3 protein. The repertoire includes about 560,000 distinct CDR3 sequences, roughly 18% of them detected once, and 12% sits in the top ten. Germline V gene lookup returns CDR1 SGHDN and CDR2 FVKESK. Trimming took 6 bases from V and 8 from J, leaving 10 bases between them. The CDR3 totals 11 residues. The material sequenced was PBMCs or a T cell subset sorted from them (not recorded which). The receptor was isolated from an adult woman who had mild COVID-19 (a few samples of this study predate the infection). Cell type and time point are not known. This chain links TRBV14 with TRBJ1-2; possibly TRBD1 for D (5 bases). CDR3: CASSNHRGYTF. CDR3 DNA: TGTGCCAGCAGTAATCACAGGGGCTACACCTTC.